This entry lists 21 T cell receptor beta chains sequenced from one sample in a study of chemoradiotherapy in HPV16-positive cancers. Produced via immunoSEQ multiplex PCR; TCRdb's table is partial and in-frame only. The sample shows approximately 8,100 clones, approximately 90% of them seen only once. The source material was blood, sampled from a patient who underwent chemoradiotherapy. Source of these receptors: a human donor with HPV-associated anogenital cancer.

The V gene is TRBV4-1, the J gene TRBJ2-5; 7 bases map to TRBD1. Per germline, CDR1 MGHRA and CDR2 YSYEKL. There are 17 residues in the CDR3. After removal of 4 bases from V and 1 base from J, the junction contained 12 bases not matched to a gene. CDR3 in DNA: TGCGCCAGCAGCCTATACCCACCGGGACAGCTCCAAGAGACCCAGTACTTC. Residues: CASSLYPPGQLQETQYF.

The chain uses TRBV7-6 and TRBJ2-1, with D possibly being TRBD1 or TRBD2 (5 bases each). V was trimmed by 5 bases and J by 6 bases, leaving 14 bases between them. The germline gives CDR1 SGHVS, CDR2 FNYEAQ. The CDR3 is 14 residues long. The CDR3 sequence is CASSRLGGANEQFF. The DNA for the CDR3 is TGTGCCAGCAGCCGACTTGGGGGAGCCAATGAGCAGTTCTTC.

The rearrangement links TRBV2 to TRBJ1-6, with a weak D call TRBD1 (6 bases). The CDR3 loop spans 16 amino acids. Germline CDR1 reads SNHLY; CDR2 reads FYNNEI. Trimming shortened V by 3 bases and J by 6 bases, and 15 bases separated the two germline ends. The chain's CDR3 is CASSEAAGALNSPLHF. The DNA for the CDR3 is TGTGCCAGCAGTGAGGCGGCAGGGGCCCTTAATTCACCCCTCCACTTT.

The CDR3 DNA is TGTGCCAGCAGCTTAGGAAAGTACGAGCAGTACGTC. Encoded protein: CASSLGKYEQYV. The V call is TRBV7-2, the J call TRBJ2-7; D not certain. The germline V and J ends were trimmed by 1 base and 4 bases, with 5 bases remaining between them. Germline V gene data show CDR1 as SGHTA and CDR2 as FQGNSA. This CDR3 contains 12 residues.

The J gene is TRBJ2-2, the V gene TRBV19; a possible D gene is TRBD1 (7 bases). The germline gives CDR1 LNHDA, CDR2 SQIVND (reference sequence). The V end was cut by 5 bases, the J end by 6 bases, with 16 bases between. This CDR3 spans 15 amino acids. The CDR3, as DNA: TGTGCCAGTAGTCCGGGGGACAGACAAGCCGGGGAGCTGTTTTTT. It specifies CASSPGDRQAGELFF. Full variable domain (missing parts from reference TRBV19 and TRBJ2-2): DGGITQSPKYLFRKEGQNVTLSCEQNLNHDAMYWYRQDPGQGLRLIYYSQIVNDFQKGDIAEGYSVSREKKESFPLTVTSAQKNPTAFYLCASSPGDRQAGELFFGEGSRLTVL.

CDR3 sequence: CASSLVGANVLTF. CDR3 DNA: TGTGCCAGCAGCCTCGTGGGGGCCAACGTCCTGACTTTC. V and J are TRBV7-2 and TRBJ2-6; D is ambiguous. The germline V and J ends were trimmed by 5 bases and 4 bases, with 6 bases remaining between them. Germline values: CDR1 SGHTA, CDR2 FQGNSA. The CDR3 spans 13 residues.

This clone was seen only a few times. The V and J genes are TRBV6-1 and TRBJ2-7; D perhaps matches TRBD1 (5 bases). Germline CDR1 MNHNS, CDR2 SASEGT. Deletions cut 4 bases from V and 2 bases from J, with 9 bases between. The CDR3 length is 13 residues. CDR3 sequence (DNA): TGTGCCAGCAGTGTGGGGCTAGCCTACGAGCAGTACGTC. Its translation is CASSVGLAYEQYV.

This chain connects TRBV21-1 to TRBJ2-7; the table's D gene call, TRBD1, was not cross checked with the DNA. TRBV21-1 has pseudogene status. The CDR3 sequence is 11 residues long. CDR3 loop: CASGTGSEQYV. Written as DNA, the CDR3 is TGTGCCAGCGGGACAGGGTCCGAGCAGTACGTC.

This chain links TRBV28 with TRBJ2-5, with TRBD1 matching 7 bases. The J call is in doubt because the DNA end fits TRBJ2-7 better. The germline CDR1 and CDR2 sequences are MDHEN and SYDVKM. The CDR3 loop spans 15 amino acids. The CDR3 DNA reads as TGTGCCAGCAGTCCATGGACAGGACAGGTGCGCGAGCAGTACTTC. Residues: CASSPWTGQVREQYF.

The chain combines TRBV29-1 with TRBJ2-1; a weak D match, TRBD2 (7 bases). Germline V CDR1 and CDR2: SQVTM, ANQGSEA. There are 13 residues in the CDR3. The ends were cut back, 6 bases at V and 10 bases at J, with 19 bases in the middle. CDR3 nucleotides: TGCAGCGTGGGGGGGGGCCACTCCAGGGAGCAGTTCTTC. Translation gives CSVGGGHSREQFF.

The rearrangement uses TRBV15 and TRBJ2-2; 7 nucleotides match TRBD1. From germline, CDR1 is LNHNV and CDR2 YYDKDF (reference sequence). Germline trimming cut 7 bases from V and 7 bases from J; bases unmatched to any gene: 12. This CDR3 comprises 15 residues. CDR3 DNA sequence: TGTGCCACCACGATGGACAGGCCAGGTAGCGGGGAGCTGTTTTTT. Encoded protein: CATTMDRPGSGELFF.

The chain's CDR3 is CASSLDSGGSFGYTF. CDR3 sequence (DNA): TGTGCCAGCAGCTTAGACTCCGGGGGGTCCTTTGGCTACACCTTC. This chain connects TRBV5-4 to TRBJ1-2; tentative D call: TRBD1 (5 bases). This CDR3 spans 15 amino acids. Trimming took off 2 bases at V and 7 bases at J, with 18 bases between the two ends. Per germline, CDR1 SGHNT and CDR2 YYREEE (reference sequence).

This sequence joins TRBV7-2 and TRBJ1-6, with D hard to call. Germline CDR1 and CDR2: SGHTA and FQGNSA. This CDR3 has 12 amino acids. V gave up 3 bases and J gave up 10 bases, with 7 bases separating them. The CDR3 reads CASSLMASPLHF. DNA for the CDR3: TGTGCCAGCAGCTTGATGGCCTCACCCCTCCACTTT. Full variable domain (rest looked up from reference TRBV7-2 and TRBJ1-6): GAGVSQSPSNKVTEKGKDVELRCDPISGHTALYWYRQSLGQGLEFLIYFQGNSAPDKSGLPSDRFSAERTGGSVSTLTIQRTQQEDSAVYLCASSLMASPLHFGNGTRLTVT.

The CDR3 loop reads CASQGSTNEKLFF. CDR3 nucleotides: TGTGCCAGTCAGGGGTCAACTAATGAAAAACTGTTTTTT. The gene calls are TRBV2 and TRBJ1-4, with D perhaps matching TRBD1 (6 bases). Trimming pared 9 bases from V and 0 bases from J, leaving 8 bases between. The V gene's germline CDR1 is SNHLY and CDR2 FYNNEI. The CDR3 spans 13 residues. The full variable domain, in which reference TRBV2 and TRBJ1-4 provide the parts outside the CDR3, is EPEVTQTPSHQVTQMGQEVILRCVPISNHLYFYWYRQILGQKVEFLVSFYNNEISEKSEIFDDQFSVERPDGSNFTLKIRSTKLEDSAMYFCASQGSTNEKLFFGSGTQLSVL.

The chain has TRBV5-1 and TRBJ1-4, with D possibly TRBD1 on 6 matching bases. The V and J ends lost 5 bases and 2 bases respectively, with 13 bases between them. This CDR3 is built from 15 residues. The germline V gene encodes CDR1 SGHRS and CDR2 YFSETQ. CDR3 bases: TGCGCCAGCAGTAACGAAGGGGGGACTAATGAAAAACTGTTTTTT. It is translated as CASSNEGGTNEKLFF.

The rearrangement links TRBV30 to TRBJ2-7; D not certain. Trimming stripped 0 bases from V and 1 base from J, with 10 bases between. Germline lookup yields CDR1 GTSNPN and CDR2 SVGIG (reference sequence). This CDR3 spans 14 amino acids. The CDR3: CAWSVPTASYEQYF. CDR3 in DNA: TGTGCCTGGAGTGTACCAACCGCTTCCTACGAGCAGTACTTC.

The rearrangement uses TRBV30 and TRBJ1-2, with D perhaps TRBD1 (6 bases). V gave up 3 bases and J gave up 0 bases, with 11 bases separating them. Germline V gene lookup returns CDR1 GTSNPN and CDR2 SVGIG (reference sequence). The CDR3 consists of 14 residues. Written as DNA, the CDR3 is TGTGCCTGGAGCCAGGACAGTTCTAACTATGGCTACACCTTC. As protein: CAWSQDSSNYGYTF.

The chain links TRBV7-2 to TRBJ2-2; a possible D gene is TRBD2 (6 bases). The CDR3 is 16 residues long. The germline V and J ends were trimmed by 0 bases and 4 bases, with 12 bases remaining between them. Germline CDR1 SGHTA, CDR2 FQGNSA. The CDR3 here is CASSLALSGFTGELFF. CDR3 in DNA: TGTGCCAGCAGCTTAGCGCTAAGCGGGTTCACCGGGGAGCTGTTTTTT.

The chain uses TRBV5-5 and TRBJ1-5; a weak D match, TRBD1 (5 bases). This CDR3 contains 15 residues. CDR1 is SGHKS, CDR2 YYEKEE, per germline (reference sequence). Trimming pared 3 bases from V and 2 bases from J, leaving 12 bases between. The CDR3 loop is CASSSLDNRNQPQHF. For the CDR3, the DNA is TGTGCCAGCAGCTCACTGGACAACCGCAATCAGCCCCAGCATTTT.

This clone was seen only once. The CDR3 DNA follows: TGTGCCAGCAGTCCGCTAGCGGGGGGCCTACATACGCAGTATTTT. This translates into CASSPLAGGLHTQYF. This chain joins TRBV9 and TRBJ2-3, with 11 nucleotides matching TRBD2. V lost 5 bases, J lost 7 bases, and 9 bases stayed unmatched. The CDR3 is 15 residues long. Germline V gene lookup returns CDR1 SGDLS and CDR2 YYNGEE.

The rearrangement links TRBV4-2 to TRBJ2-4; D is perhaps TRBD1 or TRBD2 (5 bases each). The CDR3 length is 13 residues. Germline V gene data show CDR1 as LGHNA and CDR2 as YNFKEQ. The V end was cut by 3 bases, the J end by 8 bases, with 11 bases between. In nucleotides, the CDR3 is TGTGCCAGCAGCCAGGATAGGGGAGACATTCAGTACTTC. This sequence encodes CASSQDRGDIQYF.